This T cell receptor beta chain appears in the sequencing data of a study of T cells in Graves' hyperthyroidism and ophthalmopathy. The overall study: At the time of initial diagnosis and before any treatment, peripheral blood was collected.

This clonotype was picked up a small number of times. As yet, its antigen is unknown. Per germline, CDR1 LNHDA and CDR2 SQIVND (reference sequence). Trimming took off 9 bases at V and 2 bases at J, with 13 bases between the two ends. The length of the CDR3 is 13 residues. Graves' hyperthyroidism without ophthalmopathy progression within 18 months was termed stable. Regarding the study as a whole: Among thyroid clonotypes expanded above 0.001, most also appeared in blood.

Using RNA transcripts as the source, TCR beta CDR3 regions were amplified. TCR CDR3 underwent first-round RT-PCR with the HTBI primer set. In TCRdb, the multiplex PCR reads were re-called with MiXCR into one record per CDR3 protein. The sample gives a few hundred thousand distinct CDR3 sequences, about 15% of which show up once; 6.5% to 8% is in the top ten. The sequence derives from a woman aged 30 to 39 with Graves' hyperthyroidism. J is TRBJ1-2 and V is TRBV19, with D possibly TRBD1 on 5 matching bases. Sequencing was done on a sample of blood. The CDR3 DNA reads as TGTGCCAGCAGCATCCGGGGGAACTATGGCTACACCTTC. Encoded protein: CASSIRGNYGYTF.